This T cell receptor (beta chain) was sequenced during a study of shared clonotypes between healthy human individuals. Assay used: immunoSEQ multiplex PCR; TCRdb lists only in-frame clones, some missing. Among some 500,000 clones listed, 95% to 96% were seen once. The CDR3 contains 13 residues. Trimming stripped 3 bases from V and 3 bases from J, with 8 bases between. Germline loops: CDR1 MNHNS, CDR2 SASEGT. The source is a woman aged 25 to 39 in good health. The sequencing input was naive CD4+ T cells sorted from blood. Described subset: CD45RA+ positively selected. The chain is built from TRBV6-1 and TRBJ1-2; D remains ambiguous. CDR3 DNA: TGTGCCAGCAGTGACGGACGGGACTATGGCTACACCTTC. Translating it yields CASSDGRDYGYTF.